Listed below are T cell receptor beta chains from one sample, sequenced in a study of beta chain features in type 1 diabetes. Here immunoSEQ multiplex PCR was the method, and the copy in TCRdb shows in-frame clones only, minus some. Of about 700,000 clones listed, around an eighth are singletons. The sample was naive CD4+ T cells from blood. Source of these receptors: a man younger than 35 with type 1 diabetes. Each CDR3 is given with its conserved first and last residue. A D gene is named only where the DNA matches it firmly. Where a row states a size, it is once, few, many or the class of an expanded clone; other rows omit it.

abundance | j_gene | d_gene | v_gene | CDR3aa | CDR3nt
NA | TRBJ2-5 | TRBD1 | TRBV4-1 | CASSPGDRDQETQYF | TGCGCCAGCAGCCCAGGGGACAGGGACCAAGAGACCCAGTACTTC
NA | TRBJ1-6 | TRBD1 | TRBV6-1 | CAFQVTGVNSPLHF | TGTGCCTTTCAGGTGACAGGGGTAAATTCACCCCTCCACTTT
few | TRBJ1-4 | NA | TRBV10-3 | CAISERDRGGKTNEKLFF | TGTGCCATCAGTGAGAGGGATCGGGGAGGGAAAACTAATGAAAAACTGTTTTTT
NA | TRBJ1-1 | NA | TRBV29-1 | CSVASGALNTEAFF | TGCAGCGTTGCCTCCGGGGCGTTGAACACTGAAGCTTTCTTT
NA | TRBJ2-1 | TRBD1 | TRBV18 | CASSPPEGQGNNEQFF | TGTGCCAGCTCACCACCGGAGGGACAGGGAAACAATGAGCAGTTCTTC
NA | TRBJ1-1 | NA | TRBV2 | CASSEGPIPFF | TGTGCCAGCAGCGAGGGGCCAATCCCTTTCTTT
NA | TRBJ2-1 | NA | TRBV2 | CASSIGQSYNEQFF | TGTGCCAGCTCCATCGGACAGTCCTACAATGAGCAGTTCTTC
NA | TRBJ2-1 | TRBD2 | TRBV4-2 | CASSHGLAGDEQFF | TGTGCCAGCAGCCACGGACTAGCGGGGGATGAGCAGTTCTTC
NA | TRBJ2-3 | NA | TRBV11-2 | CASSLRQPNTDTQYF | TGTGCCAGCAGCTTACGCCAGCCCAACACAGATACGCAGTATTTT
NA | TRBJ2-1 | TRBD1 | TRBV27 | CASSQQGPAGNEQFF | TGTGCCAGCAGTCAACAGGGGCCCGCGGGCAATGAGCAGTTCTTC
NA | TRBJ2-1 | NA | TRBV9 | CASTPTGYYNEQFF | TGTGCCAGCACCCCTACAGGGTACTACAATGAGCAGTTCTTC
few | TRBJ2-5 | TRBD1 | TRBV5-1 | CASSTSVGQGQETQYF | TGCGCCAGCAGCACTTCCGTCGGACAGGGACAAGAGACCCAGTACTTC
few | TRBJ2-1 | NA | TRBV28 | CASSLDGSHNEQFF | TGTGCCAGCAGTTTAGACGGTTCCCACAATGAGCAGTTCTTC
few | TRBJ1-2 | NA | TRBV13 | CASSLLGRSYGYTF | TGTGCCAGCAGCTTACTAGGGCGAAGCTATGGCTACACCTTC
NA | TRBJ2-3 | NA | TRBV7-9 | CASSPPATDTQYF | TGTGCCAGCAGCCCCCCGGCCACAGATACGCAGTATTTT
few | TRBJ2-3 | NA | TRBV7-7 | CASSSGQSTDTQYF | TGTGCCAGCAGCAGCGGACAGAGCACAGATACGCAGTATTTT
few | TRBJ2-7 | TRBD1 | TRBV29-1 | CSAWTGSYEQYF | TGCAGCGCTTGGACAGGGTCGTACGAGCAGTACTTC
NA | TRBJ2-3 | NA | TRBV19 | CASSTLTDTQYF | TGTGCCAGTAGTACACTCACAGATACGCAGTATTTT
NA | TRBJ1-5 | NA | TRBV15 | CATSRDLGAGNQPQHF | TGTGCCACCAGCAGAGATCTGGGGGCTGGCAATCAGCCCCAGCATTTT
NA | TRBJ1-1 | NA | TRBV28 | CASRSTEAFF | TGTGCCAGCAGATCCACTGAAGCTTTCTTT
few | TRBJ1-1 | TRBD1 | TRBV18 | CASSPRVDRMNTEAFF | TGTGCCAGCTCACCACGGGTGGACAGGATGAACACTGAAGCTTTCTTT
few | TRBJ1-6 | NA | TRBV7-8 | CASSRTPGNSPLHF | TGTGCCAGCAGCCGGACCCCTGGGAATTCACCCCTCCACTTT
few | TRBJ1-2 | NA | TRBV30 | CAWNPGPSDGYTF | TGTGCCTGGAACCCCGGGCCATCGGACGGCTACACCTTC
NA | TRBJ2-3 | TRBD2 | TRBV30 | CAWSWGLAGGTDTQYF | TGTGCCTGGAGTTGGGGACTAGCGGGGGGCACAGATACGCAGTATTTT
NA | TRBJ2-5 | NA | TRBV28 | CASSLRGGEQETQYF | TGTGCCAGCAGTTTACGGGGCGGGGAGCAAGAGACCCAGTACTTC
NA | TRBJ1-1 | NA | TRBV18 | CASSLKPTEAFF | TGTGCCAGCTCCCTTAAACCCACTGAAGCTTTCTTT
few | TRBJ1-3 | NA | TRBV7-2 | CASSFQGGAISGNTIYF | TGTGCCAGCAGCTTTCAAGGAGGTGCAATCTCTGGAAACACCATATATTTT
few | TRBJ1-2 | TRBD1 | TRBV7-9 | CASSLAGTGGYGYTF | TGTGCCAGCAGCTTAGCCGGGACAGGGGGCTATGGCTACACCTTC
NA | TRBJ2-3 | TRBD2 | TRBV7-3 | CASSPSGGRTDTQYF | TGTGCCAGCAGCCCGAGCGGGGGACGCACAGATACGCAGTATTTT
few | TRBJ2-2 | NA | TRBV5-1 | CASSLEVELFF | TGCGCCAGCAGCTTGGAGGTGGAGCTGTTTTTT
few | TRBJ2-1 | TRBD2 | TRBV2 | CASSPAGGSRFF | TGTGCCAGCAGTCCAGCGGGGGGGAGTCGGTTCTTC
NA | TRBJ1-1 | NA | TRBV19 | CASSGQRPATEAFF | TGTGCCAGTAGTGGGCAACGCCCCGCGACTGAAGCTTTCTTT
few | TRBJ1-5 | TRBD1 | TRBV29-1 | CSASQIRQGNQPQHF | TGCAGCGCCTCCCAGATTCGACAGGGGAATCAGCCCCAGCATTTT
few | TRBJ1-3 | NA | TRBV5-1 | CASSEGTGNTIYF | TGCGCCAGCAGCGAGGGAACTGGAAACACCATATATTTT
few | TRBJ2-7 | NA | TRBV28 | CASMGVTYEQYF | TGTGCCAGCATGGGGGTAACCTACGAGCAGTACTTC
few | TRBJ1-1 | NA | TRBV7-3 | CASSHGEGNTEAFF | TGTGCCAGCAGCCACGGCGAGGGGAACACTGAAGCTTTCTTT
NA | TRBJ1-4 | NA | TRBV11-2 | CASSFVDNEKLFF | TGTGCCAGCAGCTTTGTCGATAATGAAAAACTGTTTTTT
many | TRBJ2-4 | NA | TRBV30 | CAWSEGNIQYF | TGTGCCTGGAGTGAAGGGAACATTCAGTACTTC
few | TRBJ2-7 | TRBD2 | TRBV25-1 | CASGDGGDRGEQYF | TGTGCCAGTGGTGACGGGGGGGATAGAGGCGAGCAGTACTTC
few | TRBJ2-7 | NA | TRBV20-1 | CSARFNEQYF | TGCAGTGCTAGGTTCAACGAGCAGTACTTC